The rows below give T cell receptor beta chains drawn from one sample of a study of T-cell reconstitution after alpha-beta-depleted transplantation in children. TCRdb independently ran MiXCR on the PCR reads; one entry per CDR3 protein. The sample includes a few hundred thousand distinct CDR3 sequences, roughly 43% of them seen just once. Material: PBMCs, obtained before TCRalphabeta/CD19-depleted stem cell transplant. The source is a girl aged 2 to 9 with aplastic anemia, due to receive a stem cell transplant. Both conserved end residues are part of each CDR3. A D gene is named only where the DNA matches it firmly. Clone size appears in some rows only: once, few, many, or a class for an expanded clone.

CDR3nt | CDR3aa | v_gene | d_gene | j_gene | abundance
TGTGCCATCAGTGGACAGGAACAAGAGACCCAGTACTTC | CAISGQEQETQYF | TRBV10-3 | - | TRBJ2-5 | -
TGTGCCAGCAGCTTGGAAGGGGCAACTAATGAAAAACTGTTTTTT | CASSLEGATNEKLFF | TRBV5-8 | - | TRBJ1-4 | -
TGCGCCAGCAGCTTGTCGACTAGCTCCTACAATGAGCAGTTCTTC | CASSLSTSSYNEQFF | TRBV5-1 | - | TRBJ2-1 | few
TGTGCCAGCAGCTTAATCCTCTCAAAGCGGGAGGGCCCCCCAGATACGCAGTATTTT | CASSLILSKREGPPDTQYF | TRBV11-2 | TRBD2 | TRBJ2-3 | many
TGTGCCATCAGTGGGACGGAGAACACCGGGGAGCTGTTTTTT | CAISGTENTGELFF | TRBV10-3 | - | TRBJ2-2 | few
TGTGCCAGCAGGGACAGCCACTCTGGGGCCAACGTCCTGACTTTC | CASRDSHSGANVLTF | TRBV6-1 | - | TRBJ2-6 | once
TGCAGTGCTAGAGGGCAGACTAAAGAGACCCAGTACTTC | CSARGQTKETQYF | TRBV20-1 | - | TRBJ2-5 | -
TGTGCCAGCAGTTACATTAACCGGGACAGGGGGGATGAAAAACTGTTTTTT | CASSYINRDRGDEKLFF | TRBV6-5 | TRBD1 | TRBJ1-4 | -
TGTGCCAGCAGTTATGGGCGGGGGAGGTCCTACGAGCAGTACTTC | CASSYGRGRSYEQYF | TRBV6-5 | TRBD2 | TRBJ2-7 | many
TGTGCCAGCAGCTCCCACTTGGGAGCGGGCAATGAGCAGTTCTTC | CASSSHLGAGNEQFF | TRBV11-2 | - | TRBJ2-1 | once
TGTGCCAGTAGTATGACAGGGGAGCGGACTGAAGCTTTCTTT | CASSMTGERTEAFF | TRBV19 | TRBD1 | TRBJ1-1 | -
TGTGCCAGCAGCTCTACAGGGGGCTCGGGTCTCCTTAACTTC | CASSSTGGSGLLNF | TRBV7-3 | TRBD1 | TRBJ1-2 | -
TGTGCCAGCAGCTTAGATATCGGGAGAGATGAGCAGTTCTTC | CASSLDIGRDEQFF | TRBV7-8 | - | TRBJ2-1 | few
TGTGCCAGTAGTAAACGGGACGGAAACACTGAAGCTTTCTTT | CASSKRDGNTEAFF | TRBV19 | - | TRBJ1-1 | many
TGTGCCAGCAGTTGGACAGGGAAGAATTTCTACGAGCAGTACTTC | CASSWTGKNFYEQYF | TRBV28 | TRBD1 | TRBJ2-7 | -
TGCGCCAGCGGAACAGGTGATCGAGGGGGCGAGCAGTACTTC | CASGTGDRGGEQYF | TRBV5-1 | - | TRBJ2-7 | few
TGTGCCAGCAGCTTAGTGACAGGGGCCCATGAGCAGTTCTTC | CASSLVTGAHEQFF | TRBV7-9 | TRBD1 | TRBJ2-1 | many
TGTGCCAGCAGCCAAGATGGCAGGATAGCAACTAATGAAAAACTGTTTTTT | CASSQDGRIATNEKLFF | TRBV4-2 | - | TRBJ1-4 | -
TGTGCCAGCGGCCGGGACAGGGGGAGCAATCAGCCCCAGCATTTT | CASGRDRGSNQPQHF | TRBV6-1 | TRBD1 | TRBJ1-5 | -
TGTGCCAGCAGCATTAGCGAAACCTACAATGAGCAGTTCTTC | CASSISETYNEQFF | TRBV3-1 | - | TRBJ2-1 | few
TGTGCCAGCAGCCGCTTGACACAGGGGTTTCTGGAAGAGACCCAGTACTTC | CASSRLTQGFLEETQYF | TRBV5-6 | TRBD1 | TRBJ2-5 | -
TGTGCCAGCAGCTCAGCCGGGACAGGGGATGAAAAACTGTTTTTT | CASSSAGTGDEKLFF | TRBV9 | TRBD1 | TRBJ1-4 | many
TGTGCCAGCAGTGGAGGGGGGGGGCCGCTCTATGGCTACACCTTC | CASSGGGGPLYGYTF | TRBV25-1 | - | TRBJ1-2 | few
TGTGCCAGCAGTCACGAACAGGGGTTCAATCAGCCCCAGCATTTT | CASSHEQGFNQPQHF | TRBV12-3/TRBV12-4 | TRBD1 | TRBJ1-5 | few
TGTGCCAGTAGTATCGGGGGCTACAACTATGGCTACACCTTC | CASSIGGYNYGYTF | TRBV19 | - | TRBJ1-2 | -
TGTGCCAGCAGCGACAAGTCCCAGCGGGGCTACACCTTC | CASSDKSQRGYTF | TRBV4-2 | - | TRBJ1-2 | -
TGTGCCACCAGTGACGGGACAGGGCACACTGAAGCTTTCTTT | CATSDGTGHTEAFF | TRBV24-1 | TRBD1 | TRBJ1-1 | few
TGTGCCAGCAGTACATACGCAGGGACAGGGTACAATGAGCAGTTCTTC | CASSTYAGTGYNEQFF | TRBV27 | TRBD1 | TRBJ2-1 | -
TGTGCCAGCAGCGGGAGCCCTGACTCCTACAATGAGCAGTTCTTC | CASSGSPDSYNEQFF | TRBV7-3 | - | TRBJ2-1 | -
TGCAGTGCTAGTAGCGGGAGGCCTCAAGAGACCCAGTACTTC | CSASSGRPQETQYF | TRBV20-1 | TRBD2 | TRBJ2-5 | many
TGTGCCATTGGGGGACAGGTGGAGTACGAGCAGTACTTC | CAIGGQVEYEQYF | TRBV10-3 | TRBD1 | TRBJ2-7 | -
TGTGCCAGCAGTAACAGACAGGGTTCAAGGGAAAAACTGTTTTTT | CASSNRQGSREKLFF | TRBV12-3/TRBV12-4 | TRBD1 | TRBJ1-4 | few
TGTGCCAGCAGCCTACAGGGGCGCACAGATACGCAGTATTTT | CASSLQGRTDTQYF | TRBV7-2 | TRBD1 | TRBJ2-3 | many
TGTGCCAGCAGTACAGGGACAGGGGGCGCTGGGACTGAAGCTTTCTTT | CASSTGTGGAGTEAFF | TRBV12-3/TRBV12-4 | TRBD1 | TRBJ1-1 | many
TGTGCCAGCAGCTCGAGGGTGACTAGCGTAAGCACAGATACGCAGTATTTT | CASSSRVTSVSTDTQYF | TRBV7-8 | TRBD2 | TRBJ2-3 | many
TGTGCCAGCAGCTTATCTGAACGAGCGCAGTATTTT | CASSLSERAQYF | TRBV11-2 | - | TRBJ2-3 | -
TGTGCCAGCAGCTTAGGCTACAGGGGTTCCGGGGAGCTGTTTTTT | CASSLGYRGSGELFF | TRBV7-6 | TRBD1 | TRBJ2-2 | few
TGTGCCAGCAGCTTGCAGTTCGTAGAGACTGAAGCTTTCTTT | CASSLQFVETEAFF | TRBV5-5 | - | TRBJ1-1 | few
TGTGCCAGCAGCCATCCCTCGCCGGGCACTGAAGCTTTCTTT | CASSHPSPGTEAFF | TRBV3-1 | - | TRBJ1-1 | -
TGTGCCAGCAAACCCACAGGGAATGGAAACACCATATATTTT | CASKPTGNGNTIYF | TRBV27 | - | TRBJ1-3 | -
TGTGCCAGTAGTATAGATACAGGGGGCGCCTACAATGAGCAGTTCTTC | CASSIDTGGAYNEQFF | TRBV19 | TRBD1 | TRBJ2-1 | few
TGTGCCAGCATTCCCCGGGACGGTAATTCACCCCTCCACTTT | CASIPRDGNSPLHF | TRBV6-1 | - | TRBJ1-6 | -
TGTGCCAGCAGCCAAGATACTAGCGGGAGTAATGAGCAGTTCTTC | CASSQDTSGSNEQFF | TRBV3-1 | TRBD2 | TRBJ2-1 | few
TGTGCCAGCATCAGACTAGCGGGCTACAATGAGCAGTTCTTC | CASIRLAGYNEQFF | TRBV2 | TRBD2 | TRBJ2-1 | few
TGTGCCACCAGTGATTCGACTAGCGGGAGGAGGGACACCGGGGAGCTGTTTTTT | CATSDSTSGRRDTGELFF | TRBV24-1 | TRBD2 | TRBJ2-2 | -
TGCGCCAGCAGCTTGGTCAGGGGGAACCACGAGCAGTACTTC | CASSLVRGNHEQYF | TRBV5-1 | TRBD1 | TRBJ2-7 | many
TGCGCCAGCAGTGCTGATGCCACAGATACGCAGTATTTT | CASSADATDTQYF | TRBV10-1 | - | TRBJ2-3 | -
TGTGCCAGCAGTTACCTTAGACGGCTGGATTCACCCCTCCACTTT | CASSYLRRLDSPLHF | TRBV6-5 | - | TRBJ1-6 | few
TGTGCCACCAGCCCCCGGACTAGCGGGCCCCTAAATGAGCAGTTCTTC | CATSPRTSGPLNEQFF | TRBV15 | TRBD2 | TRBJ2-1 | few
TGTGCCAGCAGCTTCGGGCGCGGAATTAGGGAGACCCAGTACTTC | CASSFGRGIRETQYF | TRBV7-9 | - | TRBJ2-5 | -
TGTGCCACCAGTGATTTGCGGAGCGGGGGGGCCAATGAGCAGTTCTTC | CATSDLRSGGANEQFF | TRBV24-1 | TRBD2 | TRBJ2-1 | -
TGTGCCAGCAGTGTTTTCCGACAGGGAATGGGATCGGGCACTGAAGCTTTCTTT | CASSVFRQGMGSGTEAFF | TRBV6-1 | TRBD1 | TRBJ1-1 | -
TGCGCCAGCAGCTTCGGTAGCGTCGACGGGGAGCTGTTTTTT | CASSFGSVDGELFF | TRBV5-1 | - | TRBJ2-2 | few
TGCAGTGCTAGAGGCCTACAGGGGCAGGTTAACGAAAAACTGTTTTTT | CSARGLQGQVNEKLFF | TRBV20-1 | TRBD1 | TRBJ1-4 | -
TGTGCCATCAGTGAGCCGAGGGGGCTGTTCGGATCACCCCTCCACTTT | CAISEPRGLFGSPLHF | TRBV10-3 | TRBD1 | TRBJ1-6 | few
TGTGCCAGCAGTTCAGACCTAGGGCGCCCTAGCGGGAGCTCGTATACGCAGTATTTT | CASSSDLGRPSGSSYTQYF | TRBV28 | TRBD2 | TRBJ2-3 | -
TGCAGCGTTGAGCGGGCTGAGATAGGCGAGCAGTACTTC | CSVERAEIGEQYF | TRBV29-1 | - | TRBJ2-7 | -
TGTGCCAGCAGCTTGCTTCGGGACAGAAGCTCCTACGAGCAGTACTTC | CASSLLRDRSSYEQYF | TRBV5-6 | TRBD1 | TRBJ2-7 | -